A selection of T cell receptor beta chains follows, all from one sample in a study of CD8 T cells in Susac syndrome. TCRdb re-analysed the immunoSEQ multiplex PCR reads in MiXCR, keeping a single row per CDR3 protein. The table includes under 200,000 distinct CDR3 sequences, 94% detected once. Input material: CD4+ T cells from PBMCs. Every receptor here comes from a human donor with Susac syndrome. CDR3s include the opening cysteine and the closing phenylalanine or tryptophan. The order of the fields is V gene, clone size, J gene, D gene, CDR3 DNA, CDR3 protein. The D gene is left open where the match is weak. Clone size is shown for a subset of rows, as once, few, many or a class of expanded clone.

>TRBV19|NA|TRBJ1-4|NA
TGTGCCAGTAGTCAAAACAGGGACCAGGGCGAAAAACTGTTTTTT
CASSQNRDQGEKLFF
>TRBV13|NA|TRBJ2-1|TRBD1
TGTGCCAGCGGCGGGACAGGGATCATCGATGAGCAGTTCTTC
CASGGTGIIDEQFF
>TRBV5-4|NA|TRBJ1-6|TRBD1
TGTGCCAGCAGCTTGGCCGGGACAGGGAATTCACCCCTCCACTTT
CASSLAGTGNSPLHF
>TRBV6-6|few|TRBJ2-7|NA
TGTGCCAGCAAGGGCCGAGGTGACAACTACGAGCAGTACTTC
CASKGRGDNYEQYF
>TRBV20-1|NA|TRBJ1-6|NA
TGCAGTGCTGGCACCGGGGGCTACGGTTCACCCCTCCACTTT
CSAGTGGYGSPLHF
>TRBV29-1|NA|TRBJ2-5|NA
TGCAGCGCCAGAGACGGTGGTGGGGCCCAGTACTTC
CSARDGGGAQYF
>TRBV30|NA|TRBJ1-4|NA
TGTGCCTGGAGTGTACAGGGAGAAAAACTGTTTTTT
CAWSVQGEKLFF
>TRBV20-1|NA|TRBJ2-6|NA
TGCAGTGCTAGAGATTTGGGGTATGGGGCCAACGTCCTGACTTTC
CSARDLGYGANVLTF
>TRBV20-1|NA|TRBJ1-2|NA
TGCAGTGCTAGAGTCTCCGGGGATACAAATGGCTACACCTTC
CSARVSGDTNGYTF
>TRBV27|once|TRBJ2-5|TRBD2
TGTGCCAGCAGTTTATTTGCCAGTCATAGCGGGGGGTCCCAAGAGACCCAGTACTTC
CASSLFASHSGGSQETQYF
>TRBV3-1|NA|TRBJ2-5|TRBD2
TGTGCCAGCAGCTTCCCGACTAGCCTGAGAGGGGAGACCCAGTACTTC
CASSFPTSLRGETQYF
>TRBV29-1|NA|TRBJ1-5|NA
TGCAGCGTCTCATGGGGGTACGATCAGCCCCAGCATTTT
CSVSWGYDQPQHF
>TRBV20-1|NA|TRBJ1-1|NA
TGCAGTGCCCGAGGTACGGAAGCTTTCTTT
CSARGTEAFF
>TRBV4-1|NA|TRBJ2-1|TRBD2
TGCGCCAGCAGCCTACTAGCGGGGGGGCACCATGAGCAGTTCTTC
CASSLLAGGHHEQFF